This is a list of T cell receptor beta chains from one sample in a study of cytomegalovirus exposure and HLA in healthy donors. Measured with immunoSEQ multiplex PCR; TCRdb has only the in-frame clones, and not every one. The sample lists about 76,000 clones; over 75% were seen once. The material sequenced was PBMCs. These receptors all stem from a male donor in good health and CMV-seropositive. CDR3s include the opening cysteine and the closing phenylalanine or tryptophan. Fields, in order: V gene, D gene, J gene, clone size, CDR3 protein, CDR3 DNA. A D gene is named only where the DNA matches it firmly. Expanded clones are given a class, and other clones once, few, many or no size at all.

v_gene: TRBV29-1; d_gene: -; j_gene: TRBJ1-2; abundance: -; CDR3aa: CSVEPQGNYGYTF; CDR3nt: TGCAGCGTTGAACCCCAGGGTAACTATGGCTACACCTTC
v_gene: TRBV4-3; d_gene: TRBD2; j_gene: TRBJ2-2; abundance: -; CDR3aa: CASSQGLAGGYTGELFF; CDR3nt: TGCGCCAGCAGCCAGGGACTAGCGGGAGGGTACACCGGGGAGCTGTTTTTT
v_gene: TRBV6-1; d_gene: TRBD1; j_gene: TRBJ1-4; abundance: -; CDR3aa: CASSLQGSYNEKLFF; CDR3nt: TGTGCCAGCAGTCTACAGGGGTCCTATAATGAAAAACTGTTTTTT
v_gene: TRBV19; d_gene: TRBD1; j_gene: TRBJ1-1; abundance: -; CDR3aa: CASNRDRMNTEAFF; CDR3nt: TGTGCCAGTAATAGGGACAGAATGAACACTGAAGCTTTCTTT
v_gene: TRBV5-1; d_gene: TRBD2; j_gene: TRBJ2-3; abundance: -; CDR3aa: CASSSGTSGSF; CDR3nt: TGCGCCAGCAGCTCCGGGACTAGCGGGAGCTTT
v_gene: TRBV9; d_gene: TRBD2; j_gene: TRBJ2-3; abundance: -; CDR3aa: CASSVLGAGTDTQYF; CDR3nt: TGTGCCAGCAGCGTACTAGGAGCGGGGACAGATACGCAGTATTTT
v_gene: TRBV15; d_gene: -; j_gene: TRBJ1-4; abundance: few; CDR3aa: CATRGEGPTNEKLFF; CDR3nt: TGTGCCACCCGTGGCGAGGGTCCAACTAATGAAAAACTGTTTTTT
v_gene: TRBV2; d_gene: -; j_gene: TRBJ2-5; abundance: -; CDR3aa: CASRKRDNQETQYF; CDR3nt: TGTGCCAGCAGAAAACGGGACAACCAAGAGACCCAGTACTTC
v_gene: TRBV7-8; d_gene: TRBD1; j_gene: TRBJ2-3; abundance: -; CDR3aa: CASSPSDRGGTDTQYF; CDR3nt: TGTGCCAGCAGCCCAAGCGACAGGGGTGGCACAGATACGCAGTATTTT
v_gene: TRBV28; d_gene: -; j_gene: TRBJ1-5; abundance: -; CDR3aa: CASTFGGNNQPQHF; CDR3nt: TGTGCCAGCACCTTCGGGGGTAACAATCAGCCCCAGCATTTT
v_gene: TRBV19; d_gene: TRBD2; j_gene: TRBJ2-3; abundance: -; CDR3aa: CASSILLAGVTDTQYF; CDR3nt: TGTGCCAGTAGTATACTCTTAGCGGGAGTCACAGATACGCAGTATTTT
v_gene: TRBV10-3; d_gene: -; j_gene: TRBJ1-2; abundance: -; CDR3aa: CAISESPGGIGYTF; CDR3nt: TGTGCCATCAGTGAGTCGCCGGGGGGCATTGGCTACACCTTC
v_gene: TRBV28; d_gene: -; j_gene: TRBJ2-2; abundance: -; CDR3aa: CASSFSAGTGELFF; CDR3nt: TGTGCCAGCAGTTTCTCTGCGGGCACCGGGGAGCTGTTTTTT
v_gene: TRBV25-1; d_gene: -; j_gene: TRBJ2-2; abundance: -; CDR3aa: CASSDRGLGTGELFF; CDR3nt: TGTGCCAGCAGTGACCGAGGACTTGGGACCGGGGAGCTGTTTTTT
v_gene: TRBV27; d_gene: TRBD1; j_gene: TRBJ1-1; abundance: -; CDR3aa: CASSLGGGWDTEAFF; CDR3nt: TGTGCCAGCAGTTTAGGAGGGGGCTGGGACACTGAAGCTTTCTTT
v_gene: TRBV4-2; d_gene: TRBD2; j_gene: TRBJ2-7; abundance: -; CDR3aa: CASSRPGLARHEQYF; CDR3nt: TGTGCCAGCAGCCGGCCGGGACTAGCTCGCCACGAGCAGTACTTC
v_gene: TRBV7-6; d_gene: TRBD2; j_gene: TRBJ2-7; abundance: -; CDR3aa: CASSLNTASGAYEQYF; CDR3nt: TGTGCCAGCAGCTTAAATACGGCTAGCGGGGCCTACGAGCAGTACTTC
v_gene: TRBV4-3; d_gene: -; j_gene: TRBJ2-3; abundance: -; CDR3aa: CASSQDGVGPDTQYF; CDR3nt: TGCGCCAGCAGCCAAGACGGAGTAGGCCCAGATACGCAGTATTTT
v_gene: TRBV11-3; d_gene: TRBD2; j_gene: TRBJ2-7; abundance: once; CDR3aa: CASSSTSGSFGEQYF; CDR3nt: TGTGCCAGCAGCTCGACTAGCGGGAGTTTCGGCGAGCAGTACTTC
v_gene: TRBV5-4; d_gene: -; j_gene: TRBJ2-2; abundance: -; CDR3aa: CASSLEGGNTGELFF; CDR3nt: TGTGCCAGCAGCCTTGAAGGGGGGAACACCGGGGAGCTGTTTTTT
v_gene: TRBV5-1; d_gene: TRBD2; j_gene: TRBJ2-7; abundance: -; CDR3aa: CASRRSGLAGDYEQYF; CDR3nt: TGCGCCAGCCGAAGATCGGGACTAGCGGGCGACTACGAGCAGTACTTC
v_gene: TRBV15; d_gene: -; j_gene: TRBJ2-2; abundance: -; CDR3aa: CATSREGLQSWPGELFF; CDR3nt: TGTGCCACCAGCAGAGAGGGACTCCAATCGTGGCCCGGGGAGCTGTTTTTT